The next 14 T cell receptor beta chains were all read from a single sample in a study of blood T cell repertoires in COVID-19. Only in-frame clones appear in the TCRdb table, and some are missing; sequencing was by immunoSEQ multiplex PCR. Of over 250,000 clones listed, approximately 86% are singletons. Material for sequencing was peripheral blood. These receptors all stem from a woman between 70 and 85 years old with COVID-19, enrolled during active disease.

The chain employs TRBV9 and TRBJ1-3; the D gene is possibly TRBD1 (5 bases). Per germline, CDR1 SGDLS and CDR2 YYNGEE. The CDR3 spans 18 residues. The germline V and J ends were trimmed by 3 bases and 1 base, with 20 bases remaining between them. CDR3 in DNA: TGTGCCAGCAGCGAACCCGCAGGAGGGGTCCTGTCTGGAAACACCATATATTTT. As protein: CASSEPAGGVLSGNTIYF.

The rearrangement joins TRBV2 to TRBJ2-7; a possible D gene is TRBD1 (5 bases). CDR1 is SNHLY, CDR2 FYNNEI, per germline. The CDR3 has 11 amino acids. V was trimmed by 5 bases and J by 3 bases, leaving 5 bases between them. The CDR3 is CASSTGYEQYF. The CDR3 coding sequence is TGTGCCAGCAGTACAGGCTACGAGCAGTACTTC.

The chain links TRBV29-1 to TRBJ2-1; 7 bases match TRBD1. Per the germline V gene, CDR1 is SQVTM and CDR2 is ANQGSEA. With V trimmed by 6 bases and J by 7 bases, 15 bases remained unmatched. This CDR3 is 15 amino acids long. CDR3 sequence reads: CSVPKGQRNFNEQFF. The CDR3 DNA is TGCAGCGTGCCCAAGGGACAGAGGAACTTTAATGAGCAGTTCTTC.

This clone turned up a few times. J is TRBJ1-5 and V is TRBV2; TRBD1 might be the D (5 bases). The CDR3 runs 14 residues. Trimming took 8 bases from V and 1 from J, leaving 12 bases between them. Germline-derived CDR1 and CDR2 are SNHLY and FYNNEI. The CDR3 protein is CASGADGSNQPQHF. CDR3 DNA sequence: TGTGCCAGCGGGGCCGACGGGAGCAATCAGCCCCAGCATTTT.

The CDR3 bases are TGTGCCAGCCCTCACAGGGAAGGGGTTCGGGGCTACACCTTC. This sequence encodes CASPHREGVRGYTF. The genes are TRBV2 and TRBJ1-2; D is possibly TRBD1 (6 bases). The CDR3 extends over 14 amino acids. The germline V gene has CDR1 SNHLY and CDR2 FYNNEI. V was clipped by 8 bases and J by 8 bases, with 21 bases between them.

V usage is TRBV7-2 and J usage is TRBJ2-1, with 9 bases lining up with TRBD2. Germline V lookup: CDR1 SGHTA, CDR2 FQGNSA. The CDR3 spans 16 residues. The V gene end was trimmed by 4 bases and the J gene end by 5 bases; junction bases not matched to a gene: 9. CDR3: CASSSRAGGLNNEQFF. Here the CDR3 DNA reads TGTGCCAGCAGCTCCAGAGCGGGGGGTCTTAACAATGAGCAGTTCTTC.

For the CDR3, the DNA is TGTGCCAGTAGTCACAGGGGTTCCTACGAGCAGTACTTC. Its translation is CASSHRGSYEQYF. J is TRBJ2-7 and V is TRBV19; TRBD1 matches 7 bases. The CDR3 consists of 13 residues. Germline V lookup: CDR1 LNHDA, CDR2 SQIVND (reference sequence). V lost 5 bases to trimming and J lost 1 base; unmatched junction nucleotides: 2.

This sequence joins TRBV3-1 (or the pseudogene TRBV3-2) and TRBJ1-2; D may be TRBD1 (6 bases). The CDR3 runs 14 residues. The V gene lost 0 bases and the J gene lost 4 bases, with 9 bases spanning the gap. Germline lookup yields CDR1 LGHDT and CDR2 YNNKEL (reference sequence). The CDR3 sequence: CASSQDQGLYGYTF. DNA for the CDR3: TGTGCCAGCAGCCAAGATCAGGGGCTCTATGGCTACACCTTC.

The rearrangement joins TRBV5-1 to TRBJ1-5; a possible D gene is TRBD1 (6 bases). V lost 4 bases and J 4 bases, leaving 15 bases between the germline ends. The germline gives CDR1 SGHRS, CDR2 YFSETQ. This CDR3 has 15 amino acids. This CDR3 reads CASSADGQSNQPQHF. The CDR3 region has the DNA TGCGCCAGCAGCGCAGATGGACAGTCGAATCAGCCCCAGCATTTT.

This chain uses TRBV24-1 with TRBJ2-3; 11 nucleotides align to TRBD1. The V gene end was trimmed by 7 bases and the J gene end by 5 bases; junction bases not matched to a gene: 4. The CDR3 spans 14 residues. The germline V gene has CDR1 KGHDR and CDR2 SFDVKD. This chain's CDR3 is CATRSGQGGDTQYF. As DNA, the CDR3 is TGTGCCACCAGATCGGGACAGGGGGGAGATACGCAGTATTTT.

This chain links TRBV24-1 with TRBJ1-5, with a possible D match to TRBD1 (5 bases). The CDR3 is made up of 15 amino acids. V lost 0 bases and J 5 bases, leaving 10 bases between the germline ends. CDR1 and CDR2 (germline): KGHDR, SFDVKD. This CDR3 is CATSDLGGIDQPQHF. For the CDR3, the DNA is TGTGCCACCAGTGATTTGGGGGGGATCGATCAGCCCCAGCATTTT.

This sequence joins TRBV6-5 and TRBJ1-2, with 11 bases lining up with TRBD1. This CDR3 region has 15 residues. The junction had 6 bases not matched to a gene; V was cut back by 5 bases and J by 4 bases. Germline-derived CDR1 and CDR2 are MNHEY and SVGAGI. The chain's CDR3 is CASSTLGTGGYGYTF. In DNA, the CDR3 is TGTGCCAGCAGTACGCTAGGGACAGGGGGCTATGGCTACACCTTC.

The chain has TRBV6-5 and TRBJ2-7; D is perhaps TRBD1 (6 bases). Trimming removed 8 bases at V and 4 bases at J, with 21 bases between. This CDR3 contains 15 residues. Germline CDR1 is MNHEY and CDR2 is SVGAGI. The chain's CDR3 is CASGGYRVGVYEQYF. In DNA form, the CDR3 reads TGTGCCAGCGGCGGATACAGGGTTGGGGTATACGAGCAGTACTTC.

This chain connects TRBV5-1 to TRBJ2-6, with no clear D. The CDR3 sequence is 14 residues long. Germline V gene sequence: CDR1 SGHRS, CDR2 YFSETQ. V lost 3 bases and J 4 bases, leaving 8 bases between the germline ends. CDR3 DNA: TGCGCCAGCAGCTACGACTCCGGGGCCAACGTCCTGACTTTC. This translates into CASSYDSGANVLTF.